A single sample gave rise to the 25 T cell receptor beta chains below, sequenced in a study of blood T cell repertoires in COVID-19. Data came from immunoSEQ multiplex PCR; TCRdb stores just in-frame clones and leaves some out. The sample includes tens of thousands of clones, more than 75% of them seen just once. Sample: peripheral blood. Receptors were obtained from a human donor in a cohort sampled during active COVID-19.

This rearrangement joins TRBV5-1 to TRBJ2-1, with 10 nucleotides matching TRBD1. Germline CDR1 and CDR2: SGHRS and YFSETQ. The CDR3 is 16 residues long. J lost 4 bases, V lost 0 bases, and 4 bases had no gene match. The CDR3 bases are TGCGCCAGCAGCTTGGCGGGGACAGGGGATTACAATGAGCAGTTCTTC. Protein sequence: CASSLAGTGDYNEQFF. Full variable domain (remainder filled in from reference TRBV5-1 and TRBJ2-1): KAGVTQTPRYLIKTRGQQVTLSCSPISGHRSVSWYQQTPGQGLQFLFEYFSETQRNKGNFPGRFSGRQFSNSRSEMNVSTLELGDSALYLCASSLAGTGDYNEQFFGPGTRLTVL.

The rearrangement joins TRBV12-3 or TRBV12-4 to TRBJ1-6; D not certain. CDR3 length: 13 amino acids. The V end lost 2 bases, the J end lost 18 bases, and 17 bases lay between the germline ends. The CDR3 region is CASSLSRGSRAHF. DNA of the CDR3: TGTGCCAGCAGTTTATCGAGAGGGTCCCGGGCCCACTTT.

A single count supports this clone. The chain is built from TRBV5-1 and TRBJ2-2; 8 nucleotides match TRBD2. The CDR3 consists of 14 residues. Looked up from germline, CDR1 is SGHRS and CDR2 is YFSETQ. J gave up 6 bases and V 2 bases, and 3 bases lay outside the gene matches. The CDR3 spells CASSLSAGAGELFF. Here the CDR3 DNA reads TGCGCCAGCAGCTTATCAGCGGGAGCCGGGGAGCTGTTTTTT. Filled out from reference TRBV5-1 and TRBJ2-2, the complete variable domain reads KAGVTQTPRYLIKTRGQQVTLSCSPISGHRSVSWYQQTPGQGLQFLFEYFSETQRNKGNFPGRFSGRQFSNSRSEMNVSTLELGDSALYLCASSLSAGAGELFFGEGSRLTVL.

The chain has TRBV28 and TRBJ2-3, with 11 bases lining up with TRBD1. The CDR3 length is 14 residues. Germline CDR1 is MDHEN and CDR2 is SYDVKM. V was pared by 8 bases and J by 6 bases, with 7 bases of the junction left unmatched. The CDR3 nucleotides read TGTGCCAGCGGGACAGGGGGGTCATCGGATACGCAGTATTTT. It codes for CASGTGGSSDTQYF. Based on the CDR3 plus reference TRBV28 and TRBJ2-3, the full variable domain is DVKVTQSSRYLVKRTGEKVFLECVQDMDHENMFWYRQDPGLGLRLIYFSYDVKMKEKGDIPEGYSVSREKKERFSLILESASTNQTSMYLCASGTGGSSDTQYFGPGTRLTVL.

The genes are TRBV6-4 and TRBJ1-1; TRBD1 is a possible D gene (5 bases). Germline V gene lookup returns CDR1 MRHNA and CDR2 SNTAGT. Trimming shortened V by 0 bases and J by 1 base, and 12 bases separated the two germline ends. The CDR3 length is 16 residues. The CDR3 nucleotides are TGTGCCAGCAGTGACTCACCCCTTGACAGGAACACTGAAGCTTTCTTT. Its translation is CASSDSPLDRNTEAFF.

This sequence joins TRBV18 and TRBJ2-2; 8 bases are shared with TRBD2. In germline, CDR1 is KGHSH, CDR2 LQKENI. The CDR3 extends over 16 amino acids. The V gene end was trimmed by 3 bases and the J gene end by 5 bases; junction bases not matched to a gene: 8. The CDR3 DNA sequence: TGTGCCAGCTCACCGCTAACTAGCGGAAGAACCGGGGAGCTGTTTTTT. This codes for CASSPLTSGRTGELFF.

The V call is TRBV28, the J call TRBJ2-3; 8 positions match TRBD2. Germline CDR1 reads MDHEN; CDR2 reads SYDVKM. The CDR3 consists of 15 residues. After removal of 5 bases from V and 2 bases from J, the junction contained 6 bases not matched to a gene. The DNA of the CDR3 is TGTGCCAGCAGTCTGCGGGAGGCCCACACAGATACGCAGTATTTT. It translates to CASSLREAHTDTQYF. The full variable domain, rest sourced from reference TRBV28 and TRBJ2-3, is DVKVTQSSRYLVKRTGEKVFLECVQDMDHENMFWYRQDPGLGLRLIYFSYDVKMKEKGDIPEGYSVSREKKERFSLILESASTNQTSMYLCASSLREAHTDTQYFGPGTRLTVL.

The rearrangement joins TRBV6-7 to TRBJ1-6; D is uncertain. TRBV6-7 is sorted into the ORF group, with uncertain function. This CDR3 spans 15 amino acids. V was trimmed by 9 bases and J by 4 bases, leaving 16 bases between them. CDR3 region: CASPGGAPYNSPLHF. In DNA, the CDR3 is TGTGCCAGTCCCGGTGGTGCCCCGTATAATTCACCCCTCCACTTT.

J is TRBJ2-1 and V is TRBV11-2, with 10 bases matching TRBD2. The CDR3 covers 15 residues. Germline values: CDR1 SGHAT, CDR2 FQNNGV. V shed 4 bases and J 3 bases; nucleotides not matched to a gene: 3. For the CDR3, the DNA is TGTGCCAGCAGCTCCGGACTAGCGGACTACAATGAGCAGTTCTTC. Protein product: CASSSGLADYNEQFF.

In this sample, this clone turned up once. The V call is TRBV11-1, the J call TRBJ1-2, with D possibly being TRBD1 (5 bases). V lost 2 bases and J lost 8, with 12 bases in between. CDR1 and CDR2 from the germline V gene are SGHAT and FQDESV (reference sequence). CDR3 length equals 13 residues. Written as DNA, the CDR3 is TGTGCCAGCAGCTTAAGACAGATTGGAGGCTACACCTTC. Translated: CASSLRQIGGYTF.

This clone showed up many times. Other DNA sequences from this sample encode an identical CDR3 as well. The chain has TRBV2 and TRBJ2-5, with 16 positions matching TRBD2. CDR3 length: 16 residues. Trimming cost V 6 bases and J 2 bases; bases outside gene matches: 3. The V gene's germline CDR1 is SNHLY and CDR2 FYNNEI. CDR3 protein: CASSEGLAGGQETQYF. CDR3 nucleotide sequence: TGTGCCAGCAGCGAGGGACTAGCGGGAGGGCAAGAGACCCAGTACTTC.

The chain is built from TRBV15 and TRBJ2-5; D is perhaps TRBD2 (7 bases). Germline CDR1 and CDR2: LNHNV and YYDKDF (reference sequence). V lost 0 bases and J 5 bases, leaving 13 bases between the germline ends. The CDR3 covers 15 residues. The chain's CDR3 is CATSRDPRGLETQYF. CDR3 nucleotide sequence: TGTGCCACCAGCAGAGATCCGCGGGGGCTGGAGACCCAGTACTTC.

CDR3 amino acids: CASSSRDTSSYEQYF. CDR3 sequence (DNA): TGTGCCAGCTCCTCCCGGGACACTAGTTCCTACGAGCAGTACTTC. This rearrangement joins TRBV18 to TRBJ2-7; a weak D match, TRBD1 (6 bases). CDR1 KGHSH and CDR2 LQKENI come from the germline V gene. The CDR3 length is 15 residues. V was shortened by 6 bases and J by 1 base, with 16 bases between the two germline ends.

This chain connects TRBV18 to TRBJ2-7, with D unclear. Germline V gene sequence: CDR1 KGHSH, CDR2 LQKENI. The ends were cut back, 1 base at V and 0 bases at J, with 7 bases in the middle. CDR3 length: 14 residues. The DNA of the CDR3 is TGTGCCAGCTCACCACTTATTAGCTCCTACGAGCAGTACTTC. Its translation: CASSPLISSYEQYF.

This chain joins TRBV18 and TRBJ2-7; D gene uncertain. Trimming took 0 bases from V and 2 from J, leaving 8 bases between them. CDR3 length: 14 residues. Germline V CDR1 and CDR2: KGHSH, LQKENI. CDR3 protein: CASSPPRQPYEQYF. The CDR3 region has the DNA TGTGCCAGCTCACCACCGCGGCAGCCCTACGAGCAGTACTTC.

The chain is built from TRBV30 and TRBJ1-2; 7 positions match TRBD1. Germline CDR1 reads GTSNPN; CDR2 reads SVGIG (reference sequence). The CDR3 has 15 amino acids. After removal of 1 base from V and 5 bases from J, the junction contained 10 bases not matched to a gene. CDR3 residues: CAWSDGTAPSYGYTF. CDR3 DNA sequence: TGTGCCTGGAGTGACGGGACAGCTCCTAGTTATGGCTACACCTTC.

The CDR3 protein is CASSSLYNEQFF. The CDR3 region has the DNA TGCGCCAGCAGCTCCCTCTACAATGAGCAGTTCTTC. The chain carries TRBV5-1 and TRBJ2-1, with unresolved D. Germline CDR1 SGHRS, CDR2 YFSETQ. V was cut by 3 bases and J by 3 bases, with 4 bases left in between. The CDR3 covers 12 residues.

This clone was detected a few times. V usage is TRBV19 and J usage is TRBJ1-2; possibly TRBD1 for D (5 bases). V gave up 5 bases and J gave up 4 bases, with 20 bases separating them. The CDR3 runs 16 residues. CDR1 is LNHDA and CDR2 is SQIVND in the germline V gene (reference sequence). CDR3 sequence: CASSPPGGGTSYGYTF. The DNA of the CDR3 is TGTGCCAGTAGTCCACCGGGAGGAGGGACGAGCTATGGCTACACCTTC. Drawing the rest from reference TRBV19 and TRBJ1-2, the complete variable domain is DGGITQSPKYLFRKEGQNVTLSCEQNLNHDAMYWYRQDPGQGLRLIYYSQIVNDFQKGDIAEGYSVSREKKESFPLTVTSAQKNPTAFYLCASSPPGGGTSYGYTFGSGTRLTVV.

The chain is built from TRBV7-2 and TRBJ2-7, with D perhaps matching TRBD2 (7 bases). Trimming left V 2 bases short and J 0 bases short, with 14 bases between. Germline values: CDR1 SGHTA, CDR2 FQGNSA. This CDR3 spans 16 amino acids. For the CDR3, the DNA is TGTGCCAGCAGCTTAAGGGGGGGAGGGTCCTCCTACGAGCAGTACTTC. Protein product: CASSLRGGGSSYEQYF. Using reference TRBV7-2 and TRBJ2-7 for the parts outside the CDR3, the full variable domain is GAGVSQSPSNKVTEKGKDVELRCDPISGHTALYWYRQSLGQGLEFLIYFQGNSAPDKSGLPSDRFSAERTGGSVSTLTIQRTQQEDSAVYLCASSLRGGGSSYEQYFGPGTRLTVT.

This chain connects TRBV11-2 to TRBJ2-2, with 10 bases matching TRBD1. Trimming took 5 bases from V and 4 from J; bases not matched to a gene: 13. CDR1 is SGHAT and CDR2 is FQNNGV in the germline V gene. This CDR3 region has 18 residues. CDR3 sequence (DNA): TGTGCCAGCAGCCTCACCCAACCGGGACAGGGGATCACCGGGGAGCTGTTTTTT. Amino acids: CASSLTQPGQGITGELFF.

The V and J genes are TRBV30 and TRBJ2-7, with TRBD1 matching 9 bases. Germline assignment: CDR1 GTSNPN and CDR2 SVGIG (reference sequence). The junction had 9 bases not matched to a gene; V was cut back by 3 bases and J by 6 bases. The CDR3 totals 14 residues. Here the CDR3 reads CAWRGQGRGAEQYF. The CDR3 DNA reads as TGTGCCTGGAGGGGACAGGGCCGGGGGGCCGAGCAGTACTTC.

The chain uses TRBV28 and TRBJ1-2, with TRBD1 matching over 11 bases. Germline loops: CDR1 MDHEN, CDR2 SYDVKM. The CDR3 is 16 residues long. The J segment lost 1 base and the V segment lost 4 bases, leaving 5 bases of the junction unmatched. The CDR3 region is CASSSRGTGGNYGYTF. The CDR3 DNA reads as TGTGCCAGCAGTTCCCGTGGGACAGGGGGTAACTATGGCTACACCTTC.

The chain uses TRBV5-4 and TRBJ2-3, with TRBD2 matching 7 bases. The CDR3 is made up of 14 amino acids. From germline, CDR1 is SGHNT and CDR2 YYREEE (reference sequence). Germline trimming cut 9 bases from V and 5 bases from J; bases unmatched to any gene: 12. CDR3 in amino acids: CATRFAGAGDTQYF. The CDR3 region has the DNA TGTGCCACCCGTTTTGCGGGAGCGGGAGATACGCAGTATTTT.

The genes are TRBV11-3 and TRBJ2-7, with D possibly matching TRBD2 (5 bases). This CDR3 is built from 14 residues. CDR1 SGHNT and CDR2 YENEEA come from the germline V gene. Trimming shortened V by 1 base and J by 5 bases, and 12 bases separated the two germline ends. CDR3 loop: CASSLGRGSDEQYF. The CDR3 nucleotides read TGTGCCAGCAGCTTAGGTCGTGGTAGCGACGAGCAGTACTTC.

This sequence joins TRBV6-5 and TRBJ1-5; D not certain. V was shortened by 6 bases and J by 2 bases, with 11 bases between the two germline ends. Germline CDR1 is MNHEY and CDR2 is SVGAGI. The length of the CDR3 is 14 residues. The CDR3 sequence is CASRRSVGNQPQHF. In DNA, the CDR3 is TGTGCCAGCAGGCGGTCCGTGGGCAATCAGCCCCAGCATTTT.